The 18 T cell receptor beta chains below all came from one sample that was sequenced in a study of identifying expanded T cells in peripheral blood. Data came from immunoSEQ multiplex PCR; TCRdb stores just in-frame clones and leaves some out. The sample lists 45,000 to 75,000 clones, about four fifths occurring once. Sequences were obtained from blood. These receptors were taken from a person aged 18 to 75 in good health.

This chain joins TRBV11-2 and TRBJ1-2; D not resolved. The CDR3 is 12 amino acids. Trimming stripped 5 bases from V and 8 bases from J, with 12 bases between. The germline V gene has CDR1 SGHAT and CDR2 FQNNGV. The CDR3 nucleotides read TGTGCCAGCAGCACCCTGAACCGGGGCTACACCTTC. Translating gives CASSTLNRGYTF.

The chain combines TRBV5-1 with TRBJ1-2, with 7 bases identical to TRBD1. Germline values: CDR1 SGHRS, CDR2 YFSETQ. Trimming removed 3 bases from V and 6 bases from J; junction bases left unmatched: 8. The CDR3 has 14 amino acids. The CDR3 DNA follows: TGCGCCAGCAGCTCCAGACAGGGAAAAGATGGCTACACCTTC. Translated: CASSSRQGKDGYTF.

CDR3 in amino acids: CASSSPRQGRDEQFF. CDR3 nucleotides: TGTGCCAGCAGCAGCCCTCGGCAGGGCCGAGATGAGCAGTTCTTC. The V and J genes are TRBV7-9 and TRBJ2-1; D may be TRBD1 (5 bases). Germline V gives CDR1 SEHNR, CDR2 FQNEAQ (reference sequence). The germline V and J ends were trimmed by 5 bases and 8 bases, with 19 bases remaining between them. The CDR3 totals 15 residues.

The chain recombines TRBV9 with TRBJ1-4, with a possible D match to TRBD1 (5 bases). The CDR3 sequence is 16 residues long. Germline CDR1 is SGDLS and CDR2 is YYNGEE. The V gene lost 3 bases and the J gene lost 0 bases, with 12 bases spanning the gap. The CDR3 nucleotides are TGTGCCAGCAGCGCGGGACCGCCTGCAACTAATGAAAAACTGTTTTTT. Translating gives CASSAGPPATNEKLFF.

The chain employs TRBV2 and TRBJ2-3; D might be TRBD1 (6 bases). Deletions cut 7 bases from V and 4 bases from J, with 12 bases between. CDR3 length: 13 amino acids. CDR1 and CDR2 (germline): SNHLY, FYNNEI. The CDR3, as DNA: TGTGCCAGCATCCTACAGGGTGCAGATACGCAGTATTTT. This codes for CASILQGADTQYF.

This chain joins TRBV5-4 and TRBJ2-1; possibly TRBD1 or TRBD2 for D (5 bases each). Germline lookup yields CDR1 SGHNT and CDR2 YYREEE (reference sequence). The CDR3 extends over 16 amino acids. The ends were cut back, 4 bases at V and 5 bases at J, with 19 bases in the middle. The CDR3 nucleotides are TGTGCCAGCAGCCCCGTCCGCCCAGGGACGAACAATGAGCAGTTCTTC. It codes for CASSPVRPGTNNEQFF.

The chain links TRBV7-3 to TRBJ1-1; D is unclear. The germline CDR1 and CDR2 sequences are SGHTA and FQGTGA. The CDR3 is 13 residues long. V lost 2 bases, J lost 1 base, and 5 bases lay in between. The CDR3 bases are TGTGCCAGCAGCTTATCGGAGAACACTGAAGCTTTCTTT. This gives the protein CASSLSENTEAFF. Complete variable domain (other parts from reference TRBV7-3 and TRBJ1-1): GAGVSQTPSNKVTEKGKYVELRCDPISGHTALYWYRQSLGQGPEFLIYFQGTGAADDSGLPNDRFFAVRPEGSVSTLKIQRTERGDSAVYLCASSLSENTEAFFGQGTRLTVV.

The chain is built from TRBV28 and TRBJ2-3, with D perhaps assigned TRBD1 or TRBD2 (6 bases each). Trimming cost V 6 bases and J 4 bases, with 11 bases left between them. CDR3 length: 13 residues. Germline lookup yields CDR1 MDHEN and CDR2 SYDVKM. The CDR3 region is CASRQGGSDTQYF. DNA of the CDR3: TGTGCCAGCAGGCAAGGGGGGTCAGATACGCAGTATTTT.

This rearrangement joins TRBV11-3 to TRBJ1-1; D is ambiguous. CDR3 length: 13 amino acids. Trimming stripped 3 bases from V and 2 bases from J, with 7 bases between. Germline V gene data show CDR1 as SGHNT and CDR2 as YENEEA. CDR3 loop: CASSFTVNTEAFF. The CDR3 nucleotides read TGTGCCAGCAGCTTCACGGTTAACACTGAAGCTTTCTTT.

The chain recombines TRBV6-1 with TRBJ2-7; D not resolved. There are 11 residues in the CDR3. Germline CDR1 and CDR2: MNHNS and SASEGT. The V end was cut by 4 bases, the J end by 2 bases, with 3 bases between. The CDR3 sequence is CASSGTYEQYV. DNA for the CDR3: TGTGCCAGCAGTGGAACCTACGAGCAGTACGTC.

V and J are TRBV18 and TRBJ1-1; D ambiguous. V was pared by 2 bases and J by 0 bases, with 13 bases between. The germline CDR1 and CDR2 sequences are KGHSH and LQKENI. This CDR3 spans 16 amino acids. The CDR3 nucleotides read TGTGCCAGCTCACCATTAGGCAGGCGATTGAACACTGAAGCTTTCTTT. It codes for CASSPLGRRLNTEAFF.

The CDR3 DNA reads as TGCAGCGTTGAGGGACAGGGGGTAATTAATGAGCAGTTCTTC. Translating it yields CSVEGQGVINEQFF. This sequence joins TRBV29-1 and TRBJ2-1; 11 positions match TRBD1. Per germline, CDR1 SQVTM and CDR2 ANQGSEA. This CDR3 is built from 14 residues. V shed 3 bases, J shed 7 bases, and the junction held 5 bases outside the gene matches.

In DNA, the CDR3 is TGTGCCAGCAGTTACGAAGGCGGGGTGAATGAGCAGTTCTTC. Its translation: CASSYEGGVNEQFF. The J gene is TRBJ2-1, the V gene TRBV6-5; weak D call: TRBD2 (6 bases). Germline V gives CDR1 MNHEY, CDR2 SVGAGI. V shed 2 bases and J shed 7 bases, with 12 bases lying between them. The CDR3 sequence is 14 residues long.

The V gene is TRBV18, the J gene TRBJ1-2; no clear D gene. Trimming stripped 2 bases from V and 2 bases from J, with 12 bases between. CDR3 length: 15 residues. CDR1 is KGHSH and CDR2 is LQKENI in the germline V gene. The CDR3 reads CASSPDLSENYGYTF. CDR3 sequence (DNA): TGTGCCAGCTCACCAGATCTCAGCGAGAACTATGGCTACACCTTC.

The chain has TRBV28 and TRBJ2-2; D ambiguous. The CDR3 has 14 residues. Trimming stripped 4 bases from V and 5 bases from J, with 11 bases between. CDR1 and CDR2 from the germline V gene are MDHEN and SYDVKM. CDR3 nucleotides: TGTGCCAGCAGTTCTACGGACGTGACCGGGGAGCTGTTTTTT. Translating gives CASSSTDVTGELFF.

The CDR3 DNA is TGTGCCAGCAGGGGCAGGGGGCGTAATAGTGAGCAGTTCTTC. Translation: CASRGRGRNSEQFF. The V and J genes are TRBV2 and TRBJ2-1, with 8 bases matching TRBD1. In germline, CDR1 is SNHLY, CDR2 FYNNEI. Trimming at V came to 6 bases and at J to 9 bases, leaving 10 bases not matched to a gene. The CDR3 runs 14 residues.

This chain connects TRBV5-6 to TRBJ2-6; D remains unclear. Germline V gene lookup returns CDR1 SGHDT and CDR2 YYEEEE. This CDR3 spans 12 amino acids. The V end lost 4 bases, the J end lost 5 bases, and 4 bases lay between the germline ends. DNA of the CDR3: TGTGCCAGCAGCCCCCGGGCCAACGTCCTGACTTTC. Translation: CASSPRANVLTF.

V usage is TRBV6-1 and J usage is TRBJ1-1, with TRBD1 matching over 7 bases. The trim removed 7 bases at V and 1 base at J, leaving 9 bases unmatched. This CDR3 is 15 amino acids long. The V gene's germline CDR1 is MNHNS and CDR2 SASEGT. Written as DNA, the CDR3 is TGTGCCAGCAACGAATTCGGGACAGCGAACACTGAAGCTTTCTTT. Translation: CASNEFGTANTEAFF.